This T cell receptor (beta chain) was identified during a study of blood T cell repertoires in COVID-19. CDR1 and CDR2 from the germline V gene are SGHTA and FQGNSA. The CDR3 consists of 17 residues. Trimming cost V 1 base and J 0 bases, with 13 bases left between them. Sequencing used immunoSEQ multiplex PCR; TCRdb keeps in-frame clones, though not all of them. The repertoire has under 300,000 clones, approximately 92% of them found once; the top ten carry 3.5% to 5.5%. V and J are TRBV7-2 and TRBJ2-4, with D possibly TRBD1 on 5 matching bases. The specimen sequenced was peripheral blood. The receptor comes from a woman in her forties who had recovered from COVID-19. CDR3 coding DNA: TGTGCCAGCAGCTTAGAGGGGCAGGGAATAGCCAAAAACATTCAGTACTTC. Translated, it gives CASSLEGQGIAKNIQYF.